The clone carrying this T cell receptor beta chain was counted ten times or more. Antigen: not known. The record originates from a study of regulatory T cells in long-lasting Graves disease. Construction of TCR beta libraries relied on iRepertoire HTBI primers and on Arm-PCR targeting CDR3 regions. TCRdb re-derived calls from the multiplex PCR reads in MiXCR, one entry per CDR3 protein. This repertoire shows 450,000 to 700,000 distinct CDR3 sequences, less than 15% found once; its top ten account for roughly 10%. Study conclusions and caveats: With 2,500 to 3,500 shared public clonotypes, persistent patients exceeded new patients, who shared over 850. TRBV28, TRBJ1-2 and TRBJ2-5 were favored in persistent disease.

As for time point: newly diagnosed GD, antithyroid drugs for less than 3 months. Construction of the TCR library relied on RNA isolated from PBMCs. Doctors identified Graves' disease using the American Thyroid Association guidelines. CDR1 is MNHNS, CDR2 SASEGT, per germline. V shed 7 bases and J 6 bases; nucleotides not matched to a gene: 8. This CDR3 contains 14 residues. The sample was also linked to a second study, of T cells in Graves' hyperthyroidism and ophthalmopathy. That report notes: Blood also contained most expanded thyroid clonotypes above 0.001.

The sequence was obtained from a young man with Graves disease. The specimen was peripheral blood mononuclear cells (PBMCs), collected at new diagnosis, from a patient treated with antithyroid drugs. V and J are TRBV6-1 and TRBJ1-4; 7 bases line up with TRBD1. The CDR3 nucleotides are TGTGCCAGCAACAGAGACAGGGAGGATGAAAAACTGTTTTTT. It encodes CASNRDREDEKLFF.